This is a list of T cell receptor beta chains from one sample in a study of CD8 T cells in ankylosing spondylitis. MiXCR was run by TCRdb on the 5' RACE reads, yielding one entry per CDR3 protein. This table holds 200,000 or so distinct CDR3 sequences, under 30% found once. Material: blood, either unsorted or a sorted T cell fraction (not recorded which). The source of these receptors is a male donor with ankylosing spondylitis or in good health (not recorded which). Both conserved end residues are part of each CDR3. The D gene is left open where the match is weak. The size entry is marked missing in some rows and otherwise reads once, few, many or a size class.

v_call	j_call	clone_size	d_call	cdr3_nt	cdr3_aa
TRBV29-1	TRBJ2-5	-	-	TGCAGCGCCCATAGGGGTGGGGGAGAGACCCAGTACTTC	CSAHRGGGETQYF
TRBV7-2	TRBJ2-6	-	TRBD1	TGTGCCAGCAGCTCAGGGGGCAAGGCTGGGGCCAACGTCCTGACTTTC	CASSSGGKAGANVLTF
TRBV12-5	TRBJ2-7	-	-	TGTGCTAGTGGTTTGGTACTAGGCCATCACGGGTACGAGCAGTACTTC	CASGLVLGHHGYEQYF
TRBV29-1	TRBJ2-7	many	TRBD2	TGCAGCGTTGTATATAGCGGGAGGGCCCACGAGCAGTACTTC	CSVVYSGRAHEQYF
TRBV5-6	TRBJ2-1	few	TRBD1	TGTGCCAGCAGCTTTATCCGACAGGGCTATTCCTACAATGAGCAGTTCTTC	CASSFIRQGYSYNEQFF
TRBV5-1	TRBJ2-3	many	TRBD2	TGCGCCAGCAGCTTGGCTAGCGGGCGCACAGATACGCAGTATTTT	CASSLASGRTDTQYF
TRBV7-9	TRBJ2-1	many	TRBD1	TGTGCCAGCAGACTCGGGACAGGGGTCTACAATGAGCAGTTCTTC	CASRLGTGVYNEQFF
TRBV10-3	TRBJ1-5	-	-	TGTGCCATCAGTGAGAGAAGGGCAGTTGGCAATCAGCCCCAGCATTTT	CAISERRAVGNQPQHF
TRBV12-3/TRBV12-4	TRBJ2-7	-	-	TGTGCCAGCAACCCAAGCCAGGGGCTCTACGAGCAGTACTTC	CASNPSQGLYEQYF
TRBV20-1	TRBJ1-2	many	TRBD1	TGCAGTGCTGATGGGACAGCTTATGGCTACACCTTC	CSADGTAYGYTF
TRBV5-5	TRBJ2-5	many	TRBD2	TGTGCCAGCAGCTTGTTGTCTAGCGGGAGGTACGAGACCCAGTACTTC	CASSLLSSGRYETQYF
TRBV29-1	TRBJ2-7	-	-	TGCAGCACATGGACACCCGACTCCTACGAGCAGTACTTC	CSTWTPDSYEQYF
TRBV7-2	TRBJ2-1	-	-	TGTGCCAGCAGCTTGAGGCCCGGTGGGAATGAGCAGTTCTTC	CASSLRPGGNEQFF